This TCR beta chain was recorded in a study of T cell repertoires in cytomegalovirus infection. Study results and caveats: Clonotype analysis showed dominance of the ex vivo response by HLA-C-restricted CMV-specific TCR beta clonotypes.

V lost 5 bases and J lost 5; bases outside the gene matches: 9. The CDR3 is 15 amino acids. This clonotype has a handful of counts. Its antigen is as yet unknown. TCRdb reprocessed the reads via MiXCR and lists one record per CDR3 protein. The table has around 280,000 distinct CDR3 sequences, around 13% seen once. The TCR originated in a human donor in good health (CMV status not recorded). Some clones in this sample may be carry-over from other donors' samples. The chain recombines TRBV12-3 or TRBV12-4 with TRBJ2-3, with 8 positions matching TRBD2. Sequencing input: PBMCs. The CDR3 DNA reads TGTGCCAGCAGTCCGGGGGGCGGGGGGAGAGATACGCAGTATTTT. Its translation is CASSPGGGGRDTQYF.